A selection of T cell receptor beta chains follows, all from one sample in a study of identical twins. Using its own MiXCR run on the 5' RACE reads, TCRdb lists one record per CDR3 protein. The sample consists of 450,000 or so distinct CDR3 sequences, approximately 15% of them appearing once. These records were also assigned to another study, of yellow fever vaccine responses in identical twins.

The source material was CD4+ T cells sorted from blood. These receptors were taken from a woman aged 18-35 years in good health. Both conserved end residues are part of each CDR3. D genes are given only for firm matches. Part of the rows lack a size; the others show once, few, many or a class for expanded clones.

v_call	j_call	d_call	clone_size	cdr3_nt	cdr3_aa
TRBV10-3	TRBJ1-4	.	many	TGTGCCATCAGGGCGGACGGTGGAAATGAAAAACTGTTTTTT	CAIRADGGNEKLFF
TRBV6-1	TRBJ1-4	.	few	TGTGCCAGCAGACTACAGGGCTCTTACGAAAAACTGTTTTTT	CASRLQGSYEKLFF
TRBV4-1	TRBJ2-3	.	few	TGCGCCAGCAGCCAATCAGTATCTAGCACAGATACGCAGTATTTT	CASSQSVSSTDTQYF
TRBV7-3	TRBJ2-6	.	.	TGTGCCAGCAGCTTAGAGGGGGAAGGGGCCAACGTCCTGACTTTC	CASSLEGEGANVLTF
TRBV9	TRBJ1-2	TRBD1	.	TGTGCCAGCAGCAGACAGGGAGTAAGCTATGGCTACACCTTC	CASSRQGVSYGYTF
TRBV4-2	TRBJ2-1	.	.	TGTGCCAGCAGCCAAATATCAAGGACCTACAATGAGCAGTTCTTC	CASSQISRTYNEQFF
TRBV6-4	TRBJ2-2	.	few	TGTGCCAGCAGTGACCCACCTCACGGGGAGCTGTTTTTT	CASSDPPHGELFF
TRBV29-1	TRBJ2-7	TRBD2	few	TGCAGCGGCGGGACTAGCCACTCCTACGAGCAGTACTTC	CSGGTSHSYEQYF
TRBV7-9	TRBJ1-1	.	many	TGTGCCAGCAGCGGAGAGACAGGAAGGAGCACTGAAGCTTTCTTT	CASSGETGRSTEAFF
TRBV30	TRBJ2-3	TRBD2	few	TGTGCCTGGACGACTAGCGGGAGGGCAGATACGCAGTATTTT	CAWTTSGRADTQYF
TRBV5-1	TRBJ2-1	TRBD2	few	TGCGCCAGCAGCTTTACCGGGACTAGCGGGGGCAATGAGCAGTTCTTC	CASSFTGTSGGNEQFF
TRBV9	TRBJ2-2	TRBD1	.	TGTGCCAGCAGCGCGGGACAGTACACCGGGGAGCTGTTTTTT	CASSAGQYTGELFF
TRBV5-1	TRBJ1-2	TRBD1	many	TGCGCCAGCAGCTCACCACAGGGGGCAAACTATGGCTACACCTTC	CASSSPQGANYGYTF
TRBV5-1	TRBJ2-7	TRBD1	many	TGCGCCAGCAGCTTAAGCGGACAGGCCTCCTACGAGCAGTACTTC	CASSLSGQASYEQYF
TRBV7-3	TRBJ2-3	TRBD2	.	TGTGCCAGCAGCCAACTAGCGGGGGCCTCAGATACGCAGTATTTT	CASSQLAGASDTQYF
TRBV20-1	TRBJ2-6	TRBD1	few	TGCAGTGCTAGAGATCAGGGGGACAGGTGGGCCAACGTCCTGACTTTC	CSARDQGDRWANVLTF
TRBV12-3/TRBV12-4	TRBJ2-3	.	.	TGTGCCACCCGACCAGGGACAGATACGCAGTATTTT	CATRPGTDTQYF
TRBV6-2/TRBV6-3	TRBJ2-7	TRBD1	few	TGTGCCAGCAGTTACTCGAAAATAGCAGGGGGAAACGAGCAGTACTTC	CASSYSKIAGGNEQYF
TRBV25-1	TRBJ2-3	TRBD2	.	TGTGCCAGCAGTAGAAAAGGGACTAGCGTTACAGATACGCAGTATTTT	CASSRKGTSVTDTQYF
TRBV6-1	TRBJ2-7	TRBD2	.	TGTGCCAGCAGAGCGGGAGAGGACTACGAGCAGTACTTC	CASRAGEDYEQYF
TRBV10-3	TRBJ1-3	.	.	TGTGCCATCAGTGAGGGTCAAAACACCATATATTTT	CAISEGQNTIYF
TRBV19	TRBJ2-7	TRBD2	.	TGTGCCAGCGCGACTAAAGCGGGAGTTTGGGAGCAGTACTTC	CASATKAGVWEQYF
TRBV5-1	TRBJ2-7	TRBD2	.	TGCGCCAGCAGCTTGGGCGGGACTAGCGGTTCCTACGAGCAGTACTTC	CASSLGGTSGSYEQYF
TRBV20-1	TRBJ2-3	.	.	TGCAGTGCTAGATTCTTACAGGGCTTCCTGTCCACAGATACGCAGTATTTT	CSARFLQGFLSTDTQYF
TRBV20-1	TRBJ2-7	.	few	TGCAGTGCTAGACAGGGGAGCCACGAGCAGTACTTC	CSARQGSHEQYF
TRBV5-4	TRBJ2-3	TRBD2	.	TGTGCCAGCAGCGGCGGACTAGCGGGAGTGGCAGATACGCAGTATTTT	CASSGGLAGVADTQYF
TRBV20-1	TRBJ2-2	TRBD1	.	TGCAGTGCTCTAGACAGGGGCGAGACCGGGGAGCTGTTTTTT	CSALDRGETGELFF
TRBV5-1	TRBJ2-3	TRBD1	few	TGCGCCAGCAGCCCACGGTGGAAAAAATGGGACAGAAGCACAGATACGCAGTATTTT	CASSPRWKKWDRSTDTQYF
TRBV3-1	TRBJ2-5	TRBD2	few	TGTGCCAGCAGCCAAGAGGTAGCGGGGCTTCAAGAGACCCAGTACTTC	CASSQEVAGLQETQYF
TRBV20-1	TRBJ1-5	.	many	TGCAGTGCGGGGGATCGCCACCCGTATAGCAATCAGCCCCAGCATTTT	CSAGDRHPYSNQPQHF
TRBV7-9	TRBJ1-1	.	many	TGTGCCAGCAGTTTAGCGGGAGGGGGCACTGAAGCTTTCTTT	CASSLAGGGTEAFF
TRBV5-1	TRBJ2-1	TRBD2	few	TGCGCCAGCAGCTTCATAGCGGGAGCCGATAATGAGCAGTTCTTC	CASSFIAGADNEQFF
TRBV12-3/TRBV12-4	TRBJ2-7	.	many	TGTGCCAGCAGTTTAAGGGAAAGCTCCTACGAGCAGTACTTC	CASSLRESSYEQYF
TRBV4-1	TRBJ2-2	.	many	TGCGCCATCCCGACGACCGGGGAGCTGTTTTTT	CAIPTTGELFF
TRBV7-3	TRBJ2-1	.	many	TGTGCCAGCAGCTTAATAAATGAGCAGTTCTTC	CASSLINEQFF
TRBV5-1	TRBJ2-7	.	few	TGCGCCAGCAGCTTTTGGGGGAGCTCCTACGAGCAGTACTTC	CASSFWGSSYEQYF
TRBV2	TRBJ2-3	.	few	TGTGCCAGCAGGGAGGACCGTGGGGGCACAGATACGCAGTATTTT	CASREDRGGTDTQYF
TRBV12-3/TRBV12-4	TRBJ1-1	.	.	TGTGCCAGCAGTCCTACCCTATGGAGGAACACTGAAGCTTTCTTT	CASSPTLWRNTEAFF
TRBV6-2/TRBV6-3	TRBJ2-1	.	.	TGTGCCAGCAGTTACTCCGGTGGGATCACCCTGAAATACAATGAGCAGTTCTTC	CASSYSGGITLKYNEQFF
TRBV5-1	TRBJ2-2	TRBD1	.	TGCGCCAGCAGCTTGCTAGCCGCGACAGGGGGAACCGGGGAGCTGTTTTTT	CASSLLAATGGTGELFF
TRBV12-3/TRBV12-4	TRBJ2-2	TRBD1	.	TGTGCCAGCAGAGAGGGCCCAGGGGGCACCGGGGAGCTGTTTTTT	CASREGPGGTGELFF
TRBV5-6	TRBJ2-7	.	.	TGTGCCAGCGTAGGGAGGATAGGCGAGCAGTACTTC	CASVGRIGEQYF
TRBV6-5	TRBJ2-7	.	.	TGTGCCAGCAGTTACCGCGGCGGGATGTCAGACGAGCAGTACTTC	CASSYRGGMSDEQYF
TRBV20-1	TRBJ2-7	.	.	TGCAGTGCTAGAGGGGACGTACGGGACGAGCAGTACTTC	CSARGDVRDEQYF
TRBV20-1	TRBJ2-3	.	few	TGCAGTATGACAACTAGCACAGATACGCAGTATTTT	CSMTTSTDTQYF
TRBV28	TRBJ2-3	.	.	TGTGCCAGCAGTTTCCCCAGGGCCTGGGGCACAGATACGCAGTATTTT	CASSFPRAWGTDTQYF
TRBV21-1	TRBJ2-3	.	.	TGTGCCAGGATCCGGGGACAGAGAGACATCTTGCCACTCACAGATACGCAGTATTTT	CARIRGQRDILPLTDTQYF
TRBV5-6	TRBJ2-3	TRBD1	few	TGTGCCAGCAGCGCGGACAGGGGGCTCACAGATACGCAGTATTTT	CASSADRGLTDTQYF
TRBV15	TRBJ2-7	.	.	TGTGCCACCAGCAGAGATGTTCCAGCCCGTAGCTACGAGCAGTACTTC	CATSRDVPARSYEQYF
TRBV28	TRBJ2-7	.	few	TGTGCCAGCAGTTTATTCCCAATGGGCGTGTTAACCTACGAGCAGTACTTC	CASSLFPMGVLTYEQYF
TRBV15	TRBJ2-1	.	.	TGTGCCACCAGCAACCGGGACTACAATGAGCAGTTCTTC	CATSNRDYNEQFF
TRBV2	TRBJ2-3	TRBD1	.	TGTGCCAGCAGGCTTGACAGGGTCACAGATACGCAGTATTTT	CASRLDRVTDTQYF
TRBV3-1	TRBJ2-1	.	few	TGTGCCAGCAGCCAGAAGGGGGGTGAGCAGTTCTTC	CASSQKGGEQFF
TRBV20-1	TRBJ2-1	.	.	TGCAGTGCTAGAGCTCCGGCCATCAATGAGCAGTTCTTC	CSARAPAINEQFF
TRBV14	TRBJ2-1	.	few	TGTGCCAGCAGCCCTTACCCCCGGGGAGGCGATGAGCAGTTCTTC	CASSPYPRGGDEQFF